Here is one T cell receptor (beta chain) with its context. Its target is not known. A much larger clone sits a single nucleotide away, making a read error possible. The CDR3 is 14 residues long. Germline CDR1 reads ENHRY; CDR2 reads SYGVKD. This record comes from a study of identical twins. Study conclusions and caveats: Twins' surplus sharing was weaker for beta out-of-frame sequences. The more abundant beta clonotypes in cord blood had fewer insertions, and memory repertoires did not show this.

From the 5' RACE reads, TCRdb called clonotypes with MiXCR, one entry per CDR3 protein. The sample lists 1,800,000 or so distinct CDR3 sequences; roughly 35% were seen once. This rearrangement joins TRBV10-3 to TRBJ2-1; the D gene is possibly TRBD1 (6 bases). Sequencing input: cord blood. The TCR originated in a newborn girl in good health. CDR3 nucleotide sequence: TGTGCCGTCAGTCCGGGACAAAACTACAATGAGCAGTTCTTC. Amino acid sequence: CAVSPGQNYNEQFF.